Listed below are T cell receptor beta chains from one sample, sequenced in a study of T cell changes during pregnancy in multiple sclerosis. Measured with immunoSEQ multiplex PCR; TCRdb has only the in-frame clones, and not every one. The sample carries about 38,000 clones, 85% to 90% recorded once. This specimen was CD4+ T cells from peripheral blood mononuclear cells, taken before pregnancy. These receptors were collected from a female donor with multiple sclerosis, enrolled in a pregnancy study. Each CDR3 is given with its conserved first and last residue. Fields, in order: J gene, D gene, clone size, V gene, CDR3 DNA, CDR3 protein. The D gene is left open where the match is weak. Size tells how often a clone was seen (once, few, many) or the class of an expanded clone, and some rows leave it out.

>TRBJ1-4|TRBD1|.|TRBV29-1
TGCAGCGCAACGAGGGGGCTTGCTAATGAAAAACTGTTTTTT
CSATRGLANEKLFF
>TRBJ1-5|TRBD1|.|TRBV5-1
TGCGCCAGCAGCCCCGGGACAGGGGGGGATCAGCCCCAGCATTTT
CASSPGTGGDQPQHF
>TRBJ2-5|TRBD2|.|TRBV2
TGTGCCAGCAGTACGGGACTAGCGGGGGGGCCGGGAGAGACCCAGTACTTC
CASSTGLAGGPGETQYF
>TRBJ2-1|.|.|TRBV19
TGTGCCAGTAGTATAAAAGGAGGTGAGCAGTTCTTC
CASSIKGGEQFF
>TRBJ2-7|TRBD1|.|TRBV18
TGTGCCAGCTCACTCACCAGGGGGCAAAGCTCCTACGAGCAGTACTTC
CASSLTRGQSSYEQYF
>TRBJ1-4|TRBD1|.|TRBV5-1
TGCGCCAGCAGCTTGGCCAGGGACAGGGGCGAATTACAGGAAAAACTGTTTTTT
CASSLARDRGELQEKLFF
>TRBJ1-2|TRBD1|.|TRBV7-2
TGTGCCAGCAGCTCCAGGACAGGGGGCCGGTATGGCTACACCTTC
CASSSRTGGRYGYTF
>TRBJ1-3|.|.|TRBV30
TGTGCCTTCTCCGGAGGCTCTGGAAACACCATATATTTT
CAFSGGSGNTIYF
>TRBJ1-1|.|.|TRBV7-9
TGTGCCAGCAGCCCATCTGAAGCTTTCTTT
CASSPSEAFF
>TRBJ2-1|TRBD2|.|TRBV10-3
TGTGCCATCAGTCGTCTAGCGGGGGTCAGTAATGAGCAGTTCTTC
CAISRLAGVSNEQFF
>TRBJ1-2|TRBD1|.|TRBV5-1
TGCGCCAGCAGCAACGGGACAGGGGACTATGGCTACACCTTC
CASSNGTGDYGYTF
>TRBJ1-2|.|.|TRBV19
TGTGCCAGTAGTTTCGGGGATCGCTATGGCTACACCTTC
CASSFGDRYGYTF
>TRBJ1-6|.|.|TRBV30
TGTGCCTGGAGTGTAGGGGCGGGCCCCCGGGGGGCTTCACCCCTCCACTTT
CAWSVGAGPRGASPLHF
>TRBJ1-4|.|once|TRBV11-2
TGTGCCAGCAGCTTAGGAGGGCAACCCTTTAATGAAAAACTGTTTTTT
CASSLGGQPFNEKLFF
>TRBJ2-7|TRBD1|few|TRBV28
TGTGCCAGCACCTCCCTGGGGAGCAGGGGGTACGAGCAGTACTTC
CASTSLGSRGYEQYF
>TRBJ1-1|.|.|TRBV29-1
TGCAGCGTTGGACCAGGCCCGGAAGCTTTCTTT
CSVGPGPEAFF
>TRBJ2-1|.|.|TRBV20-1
TGCAGTGCTAGGGGGACTTTTCGAGTCTTC
CSARGTFRVF
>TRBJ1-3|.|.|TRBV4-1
TGCGCCAGCAGCCTGTACAGGGGAAACACCATATATTTT
CASSLYRGNTIYF
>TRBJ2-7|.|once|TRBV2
TGTGCCAGCCGAACTCCCTCGGTCTACGAGCAGTACTTC
CASRTPSVYEQYF
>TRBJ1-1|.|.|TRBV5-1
TGCGCCAGCAGCTTCAGTTATCCGAACACTGAAGCTTTCTTT
CASSFSYPNTEAFF
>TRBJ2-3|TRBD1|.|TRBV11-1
TGTGCCAGCAGAGGGACAGTCAGCACAGATACGCAGTATTTT
CASRGTVSTDTQYF
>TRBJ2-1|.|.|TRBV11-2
TGTGCCAGCAGCTTCAGGGCAAGCTTAGACTATGAGCAGTTCTTC
CASSFRASLDYEQFF
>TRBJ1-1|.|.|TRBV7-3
TGTGCCAGCAGCTTAAACTCGGACACTGAAGCTTTCTTT
CASSLNSDTEAFF
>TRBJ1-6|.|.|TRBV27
TGTGCCAGCAGTTTACTAAACCGCGATAATTCACCCCTCCACTTT
CASSLLNRDNSPLHF
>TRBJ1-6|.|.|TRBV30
TGTGCCTGGAGGGAGTTCGGCTCACCCCTCCACTTT
CAWREFGSPLHF
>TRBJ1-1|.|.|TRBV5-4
TGTGCCAGCAGCTTGACAGGGATGAACACTGAAGCTTTCTTT
CASSLTGMNTEAFF
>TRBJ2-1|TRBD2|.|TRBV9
TGTGCCAGCAGCGTAGCTACGAGCGGGGGGGCGTACAATGAGCAGTTCTTC
CASSVATSGGAYNEQFF
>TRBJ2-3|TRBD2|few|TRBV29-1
TGCAGCGTTGATAGCGGGGGCCGTGCTAGCACAGATACGCAGTATTTT
CSVDSGGRASTDTQYF